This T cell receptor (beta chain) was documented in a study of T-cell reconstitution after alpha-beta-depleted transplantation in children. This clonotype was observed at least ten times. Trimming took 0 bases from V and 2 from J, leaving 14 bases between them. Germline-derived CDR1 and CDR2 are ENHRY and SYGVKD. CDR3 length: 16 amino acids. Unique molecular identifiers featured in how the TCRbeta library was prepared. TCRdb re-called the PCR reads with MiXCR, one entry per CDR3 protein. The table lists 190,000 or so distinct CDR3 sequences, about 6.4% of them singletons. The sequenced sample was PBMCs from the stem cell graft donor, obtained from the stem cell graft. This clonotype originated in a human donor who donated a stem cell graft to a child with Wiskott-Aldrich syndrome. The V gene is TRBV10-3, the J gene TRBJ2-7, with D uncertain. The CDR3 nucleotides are TGTGCCATCAGTGAGTCCCCCCGGCAATTCCCCTACGAGCAGTACTTC. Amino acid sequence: CAISESPRQFPYEQYF.